This T cell receptor beta chain derives from a study of blood T cells in healthy people across ages. About this clonotype itself: Its antigen is not known.

Study-wide points: Comparison with aged donors showed that long-lived donors had more naive CD4+ cells and higher diversity.

The junction had 12 bases not matched to a gene; V was cut back by 4 bases and J by 6 bases. This CDR3 comprises 16 residues. Germline assignment: CDR1 SGHAT and CDR2 FQNNGV. Using a J-beta primer mix together with a sample-barcoded 5' primer, a second PCR was run for roughly 7 to 11 cycles. In TCRdb, the 5' RACE reads were re-called with MiXCR into one record per CDR3 protein. Of 1.2 million to 1.5 million distinct CDR3 sequences listed, approximately 59% are singletons. The chain recombines TRBV11-2 with TRBJ2-1, with TRBD2 matching 7 bases. Sequencing was performed on blood. The TCR originated in a man in his late teens or twenties in good health. CDR3: CASSSVVAGERNEQFF. For the CDR3, the DNA is TGTGCCAGCAGCTCCGTTGTGGCGGGAGAACGCAATGAGCAGTTCTTC.